The clone carrying this TCR beta chain was seen only a few times. What it recognizes is unknown. Trimming removed 3 bases from V and 2 bases from J; junction bases left unmatched: 1. The CDR3 is 15 residues long. CDR1 and CDR2 from the germline V gene are SGHAT and FQNNGV. Unique molecular identifiers tagged individual cDNA molecules. From the 5' RACE reads, TCRdb called clonotypes with MiXCR, one entry per CDR3 protein. The repertoire holds about 100,000 distinct CDR3 sequences, with over 8.5% as singletons. The data originate from a study of early T cells in non-severe SARS-CoV-2 infection. Study details: Sequencing input comprised bulk RNA from unsorted whole blood; chain pairing was not available. Study-level findings and limits: Matching results from VDJdb favored anti-spike CD8 responses, leaving private and CD4 specificities undetected.

The sample comprised whole blood. The TCR was taken from an adult who was a healthcare worker with PCR-confirmed SARS-CoV-2 infection or an uninfected control (not recorded which). The chain carries TRBV11-2 and TRBJ2-1; TRBD2 aligns across 10 bases. CDR3 in DNA: TGTGCCAGCAGCTTCAGCGGGAGGGCCTACAATGAGCAGTTCTTC. Its protein product is CASSFSGRAYNEQFF.